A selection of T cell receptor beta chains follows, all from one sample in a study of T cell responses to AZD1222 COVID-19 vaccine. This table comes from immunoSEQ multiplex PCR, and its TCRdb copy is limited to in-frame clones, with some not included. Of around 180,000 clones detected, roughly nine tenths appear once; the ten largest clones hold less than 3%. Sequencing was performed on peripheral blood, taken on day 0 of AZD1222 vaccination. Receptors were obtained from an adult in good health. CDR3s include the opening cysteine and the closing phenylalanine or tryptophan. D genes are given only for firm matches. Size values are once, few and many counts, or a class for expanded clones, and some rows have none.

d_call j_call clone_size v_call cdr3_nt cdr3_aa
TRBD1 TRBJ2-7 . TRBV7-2 TGTGCCAGCAGCTTAGAGGGGGCGAGAGAGCAGTACTTC CASSLEGAREQYF
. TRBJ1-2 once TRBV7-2 TGTGCCAGCAGCTTAGCCTCAAATGGAGGCTACACCTTC CASSLASNGGYTF
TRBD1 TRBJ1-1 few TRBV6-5 TGTGCCAGCACCGACCCGGGAGACAGGGGGGCTTTCTTT CASTDPGDRGAFF
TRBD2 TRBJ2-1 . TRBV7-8 TGTGCCAGCAGCCACCCGACTAGCGGGGGGGCGGGGTTCTTC CASSHPTSGGAGFF
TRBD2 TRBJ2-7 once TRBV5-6 TGTGCCAGCAGCTCACCTTTAGCGGGGGGGACGGAGTACTTC CASSSPLAGGTEYF
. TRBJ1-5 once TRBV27 TGTGCCACCGGCGTTGGGAATCAGCCCCAGCATTTT CATGVGNQPQHF
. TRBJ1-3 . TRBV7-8 TGTGCCAGCAGCCCTGGTCGAGGCCCTCCTGGCAACACCATATATTTT CASSPGRGPPGNTIYF
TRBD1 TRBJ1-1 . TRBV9 TGTGCCAGCAGCGGGGGACAGGGGTACACTGAAGCTTTCTTT CASSGGQGYTEAFF
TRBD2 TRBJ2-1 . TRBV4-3 TGCGCCAGCAGCCAAGATCACAACGGGGGGTACAATGAGCAGTTCTTC CASSQDHNGGYNEQFF
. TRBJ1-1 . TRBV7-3 TGTGCCAGCAGCTCCCGTGGCCCGATGAACACTGAAGCTTTCTTT CASSSRGPMNTEAFF
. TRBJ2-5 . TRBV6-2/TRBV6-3 TGTGCCAGCAGTTACTCTCGGGAGACCCAGTACTTC CASSYSRETQYF
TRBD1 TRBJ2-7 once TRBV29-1 TGCAGCGTGGGGACAGTCTACGAGCAGTACTTC CSVGTVYEQYF
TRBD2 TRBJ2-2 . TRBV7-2 TGTGCCAGCAGCTTAGAACTAGCGGTCGGGGAGCTGTTTTTT CASSLELAVGELFF
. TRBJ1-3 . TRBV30 TGTGCCTGCAGGGTCTCTGGAAACACCATATATTTT CACRVSGNTIYF
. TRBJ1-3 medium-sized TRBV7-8 TGTGCCAGCAGCATGGACAGCTCTGGAAACACCATATATTTT CASSMDSSGNTIYF
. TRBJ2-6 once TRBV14 TGTGCCAGCAGCCAAGGACTTGGGGCCAACGTCCTGACTTTC CASSQGLGANVLTF
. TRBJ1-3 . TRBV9 TGTGCCAGCAGCGTAGGAGGGTCCAGGTCCGGAAACACCATATATTTT CASSVGGSRSGNTIYF
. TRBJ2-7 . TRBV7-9 TGTGCCAGCAGCTTAGGTCTTTCGCACGAGCAGTACTTC CASSLGLSHEQYF
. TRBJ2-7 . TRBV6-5 TGTGCCAGCAGTTACCGAGGGGCCCCCTACGAGCAGTACTTC CASSYRGAPYEQYF
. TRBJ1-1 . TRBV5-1 TGCGCCAGCAGCATCGGACAGAGCACTGAAGCTTTCTTT CASSIGQSTEAFF
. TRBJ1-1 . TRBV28 TGTGCCAGCAGTCTCCGGCCAGGGTTCAACACTGAAGCTTTCTTT CASSLRPGFNTEAFF
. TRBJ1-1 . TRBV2 TGTGCCAGCAGTGCGGACGGCCGGAACACTGAAGCTTTCTTT CASSADGRNTEAFF
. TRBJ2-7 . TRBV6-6 TGTGCCAGCAGTTACGGCAGGGAATACGAGCAGTACTTC CASSYGREYEQYF
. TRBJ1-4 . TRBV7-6 TGTGCCAGCAGCTTAGGTCAGGGGTTGGGTGAAAAACTGTTTTTT CASSLGQGLGEKLFF
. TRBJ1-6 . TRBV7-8 TGTGCCAGCAGCTTAGGGGACAACAATTCACCCCTCCACTTT CASSLGDNNSPLHF
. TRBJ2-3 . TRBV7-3 TGTGCCAGCAGCCCCCGGGGAGCGATAGATACGCAGTATTTT CASSPRGAIDTQYF
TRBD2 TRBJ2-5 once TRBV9 TGTGCCAGCAGCGTAGAGCCCTGGGGCGGGGGTGAGACCCAGTACTTC CASSVEPWGGGETQYF
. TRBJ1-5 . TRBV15 TGTGCCACCAGCAGAACAGGGAATCAGCCCCAGCATTTT CATSRTGNQPQHF
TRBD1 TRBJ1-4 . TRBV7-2 TGTGCCAGCAGCTCTCGACAGGGCGGCGAAAAACTGTTTTTT CASSSRQGGEKLFF
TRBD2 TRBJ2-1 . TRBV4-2 TGTGCCAGCAGTCTTCGGGGGGATAATGAGCAGTTCTTC CASSLRGDNEQFF
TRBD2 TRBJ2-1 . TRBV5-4 TGTGCCAGCAGCTTGGGGGGGGGCTCCTACAATGAGCAGTTCTTC CASSLGGGSYNEQFF
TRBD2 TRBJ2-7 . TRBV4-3 TGCGCCAGCAGCCAAGAGAGTAGCGGGGGGTTGGCCTACGAGCAGTACTTC CASSQESSGGLAYEQYF
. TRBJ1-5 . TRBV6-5 TGTGCCAGCAGTTTAGGGGACGGTCAGCCCCAGCATTTT CASSLGDGQPQHF
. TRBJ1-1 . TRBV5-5 TGTGCCAGCAGCTCTCAGGGTTGGACTGAAGCTTTCTTT CASSSQGWTEAFF
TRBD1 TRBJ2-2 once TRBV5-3 TGTGCCAGAAGCACCAGACAGGGGATGAACACCGGGGAGCTGTTTTTT CARSTRQGMNTGELFF
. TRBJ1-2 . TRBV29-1 TGCAGCGTTCCGATTTGGGGGGGCACCACCTTC CSVPIWGGTTF
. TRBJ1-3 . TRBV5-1 TGCGCCAGCAGCTTGTCGGGACCCGGGACGGGAAACACCATATATTTT CASSLSGPGTGNTIYF
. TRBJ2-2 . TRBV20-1 TGCAGTGCTAGTAAACAATCGAACACCGGGGAGCTGTTTTTT CSASKQSNTGELFF
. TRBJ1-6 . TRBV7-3 TGTGCCAGCAGCTTCGGAGGGGATAATTCACCCCTCCACTTT CASSFGGDNSPLHF
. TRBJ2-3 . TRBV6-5 TGTGCCAGCACTCGTATACTCACAGATACGCAGTATTTT CASTRILTDTQYF
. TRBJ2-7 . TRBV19 TGTGCCAGTGGACAGCCCTACGAGCAGTACTTC CASGQPYEQYF
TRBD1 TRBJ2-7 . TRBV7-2 TGTGCCAGCAGCTTAAGACAGGGAACGGTTTACGAGCAGTACTTC CASSLRQGTVYEQYF
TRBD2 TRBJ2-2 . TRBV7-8 TGTGCCAGCAGCGGTGGACTAGCGGGGGGGCCCGGGGAGCTGTTTTTT CASSGGLAGGPGELFF
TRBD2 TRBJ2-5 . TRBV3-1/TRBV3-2 TGTGCCAGCAGCCCCGCCGGGACTAGCGGGGGAACGCATCAGGGGACCCAGTACTTC CASSPAGTSGGTHQGTQYF
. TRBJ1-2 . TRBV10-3 TGTGCCATCAGTGAGGAGGGGGGCTATGGCTACACCTTC CAISEEGGYGYTF
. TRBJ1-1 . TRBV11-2 TGTGCCAGCAGCTTAATAATTGAAGCTTTCTTT CASSLIIEAFF
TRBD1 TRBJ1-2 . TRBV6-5 TGTGCCAGCAGTCTTGTACAGGGGCAGTATGGCTACACCTTC CASSLVQGQYGYTF
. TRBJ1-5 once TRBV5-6 TGTGCCAGCAGCTTGGTAGGGAGCAATCAGCCCCAGCATTTT CASSLVGSNQPQHF
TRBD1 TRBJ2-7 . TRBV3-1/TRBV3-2 TGTGCCAGCAGCCGACAGGGAAGCTCCTACGAGCAGTACTTC CASSRQGSSYEQYF
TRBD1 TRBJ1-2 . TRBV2 TGTGCCAGCAGAGACAGGGATGGCTACACCTTC CASRDRDGYTF
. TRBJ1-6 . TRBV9 TGTGCCAGCAGCGTAGATCGGGGCCTGGTCTCACCCCTCCACTTT CASSVDRGLVSPLHF